The sample holds a few counts of the clone carrying this T cell receptor beta chain. Its cognate antigen is unknown. Each CDR3 protein is one row after TCRdb ran MiXCR on the 5' RACE reads. In the table there are hundreds of thousands of distinct CDR3 sequences, roughly an eighth of which are singletons. The record originates from a study of identical twins. Germline V gene data show CDR1 as SGDLS and CDR2 as YYNGEE. V lost 4 bases to trimming and J lost 0 bases, with 10 bases between them. The CDR3 extends over 14 amino acids. Whole-study results and caveats: Excess low generation probability was seen in twin-shared out-of-frame alpha sequences. These conclusions were based on statistical analysis (cross-sectional, not following the same donors). Insertions were fewer in abundant cord blood beta clonotypes, whereas memory repertoires showed none of this pattern.

This sample was also put to use in a study of yellow fever vaccine responses in identical twins.

V usage is TRBV9 and J usage is TRBJ2-5; D not certain. The clonotype was recovered from a woman in her late teens or twenties in good health. Input material: CD8+ T cells sorted from blood. CDR3 bases: TGTGCCAGCAGCCCCACCGACTACCAAGAGACCCAGTACTTC. This sequence encodes CASSPTDYQETQYF.